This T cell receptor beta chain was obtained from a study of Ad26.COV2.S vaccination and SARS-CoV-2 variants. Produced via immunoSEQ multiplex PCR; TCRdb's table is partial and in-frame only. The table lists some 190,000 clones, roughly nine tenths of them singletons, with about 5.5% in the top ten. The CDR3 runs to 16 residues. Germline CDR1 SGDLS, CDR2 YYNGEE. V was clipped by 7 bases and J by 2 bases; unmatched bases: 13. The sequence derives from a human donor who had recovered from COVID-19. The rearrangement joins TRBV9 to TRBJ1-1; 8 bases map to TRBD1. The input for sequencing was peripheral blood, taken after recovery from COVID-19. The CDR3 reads CASLQGGRDLNTEAFF. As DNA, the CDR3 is TGTGCCAGCTTACAGGGGGGCAGGGACTTAAACACTGAAGCTTTCTTT.